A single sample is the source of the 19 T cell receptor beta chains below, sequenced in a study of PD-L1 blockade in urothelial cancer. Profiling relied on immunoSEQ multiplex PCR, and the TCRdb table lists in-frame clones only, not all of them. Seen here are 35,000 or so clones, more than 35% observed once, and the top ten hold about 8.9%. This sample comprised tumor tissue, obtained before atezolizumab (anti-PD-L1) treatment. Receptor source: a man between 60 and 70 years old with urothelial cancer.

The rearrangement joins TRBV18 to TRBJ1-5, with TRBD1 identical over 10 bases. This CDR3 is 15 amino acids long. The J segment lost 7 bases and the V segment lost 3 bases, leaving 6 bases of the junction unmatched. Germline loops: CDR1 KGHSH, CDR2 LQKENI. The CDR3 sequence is CASSPSGQGNQPQHF. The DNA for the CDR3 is TGTGCCAGCTCACCTTCGGGACAGGGGAACCAGCCCCAGCATTTT.

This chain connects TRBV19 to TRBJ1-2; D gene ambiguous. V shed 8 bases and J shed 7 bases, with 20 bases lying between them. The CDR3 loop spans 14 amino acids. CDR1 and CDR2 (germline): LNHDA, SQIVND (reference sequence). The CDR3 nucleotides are TGTGCCAGTCGAACCTCTACGCCGGGGAGTGGCTACACCTTC. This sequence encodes CASRTSTPGSGYTF.

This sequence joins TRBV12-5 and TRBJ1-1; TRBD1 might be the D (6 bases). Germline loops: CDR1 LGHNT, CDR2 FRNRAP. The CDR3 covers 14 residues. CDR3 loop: CASIQGGHGTEAFF. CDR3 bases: TGTGCCAGCATCCAAGGGGGGCACGGGACTGAAGCTTTCTTT.

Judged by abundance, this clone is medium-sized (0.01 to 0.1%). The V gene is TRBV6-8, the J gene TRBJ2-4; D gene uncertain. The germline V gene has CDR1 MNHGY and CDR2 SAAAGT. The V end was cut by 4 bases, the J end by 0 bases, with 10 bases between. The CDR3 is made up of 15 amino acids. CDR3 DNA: TGTGCCAGCAGTTGGGGAAGTCGAGCCAAAAACATTCAGTACTTC. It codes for CASSWGSRAKNIQYF.

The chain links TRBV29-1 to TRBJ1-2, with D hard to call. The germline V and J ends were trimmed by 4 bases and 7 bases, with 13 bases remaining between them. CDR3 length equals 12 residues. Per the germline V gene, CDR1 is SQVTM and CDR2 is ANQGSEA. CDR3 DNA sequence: TGCAGCGTTGGGTGGATCGATGGTGGCTACACCTTC. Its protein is CSVGWIDGGYTF.

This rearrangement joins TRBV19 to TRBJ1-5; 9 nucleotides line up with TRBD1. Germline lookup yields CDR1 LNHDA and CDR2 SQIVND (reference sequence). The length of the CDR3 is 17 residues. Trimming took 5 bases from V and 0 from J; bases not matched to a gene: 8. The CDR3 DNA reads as TGTGCCAGTAGTCCCCTGGACAGGGGCGGTAGCAATCAGCCCCAGCATTTT. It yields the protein CASSPLDRGGSNQPQHF.

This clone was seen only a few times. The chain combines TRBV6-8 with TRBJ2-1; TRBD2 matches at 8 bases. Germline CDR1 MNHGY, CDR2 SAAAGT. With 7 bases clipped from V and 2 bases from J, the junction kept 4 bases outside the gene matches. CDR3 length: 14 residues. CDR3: CASNKRETYNEQFF. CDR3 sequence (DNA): TGTGCCAGCAATAAGCGGGAGACCTACAATGAGCAGTTCTTC.

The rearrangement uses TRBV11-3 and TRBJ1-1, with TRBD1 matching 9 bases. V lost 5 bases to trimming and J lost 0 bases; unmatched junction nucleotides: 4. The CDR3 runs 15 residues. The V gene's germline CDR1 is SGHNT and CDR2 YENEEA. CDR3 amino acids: CASSPQGAMNTEAFF. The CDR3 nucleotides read TGTGCCAGCAGCCCACAGGGGGCGATGAACACTGAAGCTTTCTTT.

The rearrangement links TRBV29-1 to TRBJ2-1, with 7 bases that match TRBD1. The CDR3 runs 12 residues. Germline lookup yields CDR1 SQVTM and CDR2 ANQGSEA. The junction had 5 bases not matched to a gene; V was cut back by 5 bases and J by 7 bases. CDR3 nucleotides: TGCAGCGTTTATAGACAGGGTAATGAGCAGTTCTTC. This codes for CSVYRQGNEQFF.

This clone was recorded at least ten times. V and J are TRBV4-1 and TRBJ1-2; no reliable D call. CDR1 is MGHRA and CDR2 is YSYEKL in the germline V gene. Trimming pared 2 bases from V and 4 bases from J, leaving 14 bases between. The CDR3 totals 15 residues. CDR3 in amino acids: CASSQSGILGYGYTF. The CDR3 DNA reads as TGCGCCAGCAGCCAATCCGGGATCTTGGGCTATGGCTACACCTTC.

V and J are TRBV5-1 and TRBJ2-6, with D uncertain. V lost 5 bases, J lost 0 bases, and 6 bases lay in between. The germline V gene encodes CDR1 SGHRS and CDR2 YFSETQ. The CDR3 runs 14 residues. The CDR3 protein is CASRTDSGANVLTF. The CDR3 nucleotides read TGCGCCAGCAGGACGGACTCTGGGGCCAACGTCCTGACTTTC. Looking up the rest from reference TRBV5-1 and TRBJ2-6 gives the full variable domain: KAGVTQTPRYLIKTRGQQVTLSCSPISGHRSVSWYQQTPGQGLQFLFEYFSETQRNKGNFPGRFSGRQFSNSRSEMNVSTLELGDSALYLCASRTDSGANVLTFGAGSRLTVL.

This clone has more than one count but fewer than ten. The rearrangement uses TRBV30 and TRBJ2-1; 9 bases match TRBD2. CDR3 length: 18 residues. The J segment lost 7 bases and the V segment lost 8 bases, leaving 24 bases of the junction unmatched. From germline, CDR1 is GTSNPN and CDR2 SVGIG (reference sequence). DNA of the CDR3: TGTGCCCTCACTCGAGCCCTAACCGGGGGGACTAGCAATAATGAGCAGTTCTTC. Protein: CALTRALTGGTSNNEQFF. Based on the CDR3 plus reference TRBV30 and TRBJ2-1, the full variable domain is SQTIHQWPATLVQPVGSPLSLECTVEGTSNPNLYWYRQAAGRGLQLLFYSVGIGQISSEVPQNLSASRPQDRQFILSSKKLLLSDSGFYLCALTRALTGGTSNNEQFFGPGTRLTVL.

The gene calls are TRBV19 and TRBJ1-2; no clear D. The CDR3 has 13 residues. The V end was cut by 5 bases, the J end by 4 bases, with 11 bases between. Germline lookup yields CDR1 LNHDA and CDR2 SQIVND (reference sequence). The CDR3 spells CASSPGRSYGYTF. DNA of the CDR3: TGTGCCAGTAGTCCCGGGAGGAGCTATGGCTACACCTTC.

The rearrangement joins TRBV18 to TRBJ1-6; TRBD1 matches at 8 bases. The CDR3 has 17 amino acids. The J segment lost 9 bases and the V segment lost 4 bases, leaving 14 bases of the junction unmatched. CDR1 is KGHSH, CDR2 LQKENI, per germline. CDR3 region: CASSRTSGTGDFSPLHF. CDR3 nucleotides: TGTGCCAGCTCACGAACTTCCGGGACAGGCGACTTTTCACCCCTCCACTTT.

This CDR3 is CATSRELVGAQNIQYF. CDR3 coding DNA: TGTGCCACCAGCAGAGAACTGGTTGGGGCCCAAAACATTCAGTACTTC. The chain couples TRBV15 to TRBJ2-4; possible D gene TRBD1, 5 bases. The germline V gene encodes CDR1 LNHNV and CDR2 YYDKDF (reference sequence). The CDR3 sequence is 16 residues long. Trimming took 0 bases from V and 5 from J, leaving 14 bases between them.

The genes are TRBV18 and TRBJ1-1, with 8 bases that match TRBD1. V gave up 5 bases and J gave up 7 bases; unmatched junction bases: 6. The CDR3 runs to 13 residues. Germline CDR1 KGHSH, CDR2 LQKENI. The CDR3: CASSSGQALEAFF. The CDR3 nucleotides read TGTGCCAGCTCATCGGGACAGGCCCTTGAAGCTTTCTTT.

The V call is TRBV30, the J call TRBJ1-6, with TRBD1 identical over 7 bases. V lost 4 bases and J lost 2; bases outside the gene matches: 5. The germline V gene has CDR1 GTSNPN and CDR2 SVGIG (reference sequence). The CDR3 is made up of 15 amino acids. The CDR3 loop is CAWTPGQTYNSPLHF. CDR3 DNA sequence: TGTGCCTGGACTCCGGGACAGACCTATAATTCACCCCTCCACTTT.

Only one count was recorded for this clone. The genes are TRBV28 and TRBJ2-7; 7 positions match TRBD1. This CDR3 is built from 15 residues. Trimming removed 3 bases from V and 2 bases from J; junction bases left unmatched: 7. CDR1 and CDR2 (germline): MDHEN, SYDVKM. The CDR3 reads CASSFKGTAAYEQYF. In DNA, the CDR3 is TGTGCCAGCAGTTTTAAGGGGACAGCCGCCTACGAGCAGTACTTC.

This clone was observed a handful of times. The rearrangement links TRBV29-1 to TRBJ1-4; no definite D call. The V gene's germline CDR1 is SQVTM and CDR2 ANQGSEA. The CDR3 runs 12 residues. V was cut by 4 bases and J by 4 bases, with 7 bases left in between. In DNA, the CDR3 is TGCAGCGTTGGACCGAATAATGAAAAACTGTTTTTT. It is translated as CSVGPNNEKLFF.